A single T cell receptor beta chain is shown here with its context. This record belongs to a study of blood T cell repertoires in COVID-19. Study background: Samples representing acute and convalescent COVID-19 were sourced from the United States, Italy and Spain. Sources were T cells, B-cell-depleted T cells, or PBMCs; the material itself was cDNA or gDNA.

Germline CDR1 is PRHDT and CDR2 is FYEKMQ (reference sequence). The V and J ends lost 5 bases and 2 bases, in that order; junction bases with no gene match: 4. This CDR3 is 14 amino acids long. Authors' methods: Amplification of reference gene primers provided the estimated nucleated cell counts. Data came from immunoSEQ multiplex PCR; TCRdb stores just in-frame clones and leaves some out. The D gene and trimming were derived from the DNA, and the V and J assignments and clone size from that table. The sample carries under 150,000 clones, approximately 80% recorded once. The receptor comes from a human donor in a cohort sampled during active COVID-19. This chain links TRBV13 with TRBJ2-7, with 9 nucleotides matching TRBD1. The sequencing sample was made of peripheral blood. CDR3 DNA: TGTGCCAGCAGCCCCAGGACAGGGGCCTACGAGCAGTACTTC. Protein product: CASSPRTGAYEQYF.